Here is one T cell receptor beta chain with its context. The antigen remains undetermined. The entry originates in a study of T cell clones after liver transplantation. About the research overall: Tolerance: complete withdrawal held at least one year, liver enzymes staying within twice normal.

Study-wide points: Graft donor-reactive T cells possibly entered the graft instead of undergoing deletion. Donor-reactive sequences fell more than third party-reactive ones, suggesting partial deletion.

Sequencing used immunoSEQ multiplex PCR; TCRdb keeps in-frame clones, though not all of them. The table lists some 11,000 clones, roughly 70% of them singletons. Trimming left V 4 bases short and J 0 bases short, with 9 bases between. Germline-derived CDR1 and CDR2 are MNHEY and SVGAGI. This CDR3 has 14 residues. The sequencing here drew on CD4+ T cells from blood, taken approximately 29 months after liver transplant. The chain joins TRBV6-5 to TRBJ1-1; D not resolved. This TCR was recovered from a human patient who received a liver transplant. Some T cells may be the graft donor's. This CDR3 reads CASSFRVLNTEAFF. The DNA for the CDR3 is TGTGCCAGCAGTTTTAGGGTTTTGAACACTGAAGCTTTCTTT.